One and the same sample provided the 24 T cell receptor beta chains below, sequenced in a study of regulatory T cells in long-lasting Graves disease (dated by TCRdb to the early 2020s). What the time point label conveys for this sample: newly diagnosed GD, antithyroid drugs for less than 3 months. RNA was extracted from PBMCs in TRIzol for both TCR sequencing and RNA sequencing. The library was made by multiplex PCR. The instrument given in TCRdb is Illumina HiSeq 4000. To build TCR beta libraries, CDR3 regions were amplified by Arm-PCR using iRepertoire HTBI primers. In-frame beta chains were kept once TCRdb had trimmed the public reads at Q25 with fastp and called clones with MiXCR. Records with the same CDR3 protein are collapsed into one entry carrying the most frequent genes and DNA. Across this sample there are about 300,000 distinct CDR3 sequences, with under 20% seen only once. The top ten clonotypes cover around 37% of the sample.

Sequenced material: peripheral blood mononuclear cells (PBMCs), taken at new diagnosis, from a patient treated with antithyroid drugs. The origin of the receptors is a female donor with Graves disease.

The sample holds many counts of this clonotype. The chain carries TRBV24-1 and TRBJ1-5; 8 nucleotides line up with TRBD1. V shed 2 bases and J 3 bases; nucleotides not matched to a gene: 8. This CDR3 region has 17 residues. Germline loops: CDR1 KGHDR, CDR2 SFDVKD. As DNA, the CDR3 is TGTGCCACCAGTGATTCCGCCGGGACAGGAATCAATCAGCCCCAGCATTTT. Translating gives CATSDSAGTGINQPQHF.

This clonotype has ten or more counts. V gene TRBV12-3 or TRBV12-4 combines with J gene TRBJ2-2, with D perhaps matching TRBD1 (5 bases). Trimming pared 5 bases from V and 7 bases from J, leaving 17 bases between. The CDR3 consists of 15 residues. The CDR3 region has the DNA TGTGCCAGCAGTCCCCGTAGACAGTTGGGCGGGGAGCTGTTTTTT. This translates into CASSPRRQLGGELFF.

This clonotype was observed a few times. The chain carries TRBV15 and TRBJ1-2; no firm D call. V lost 1 base, J lost 5 bases, and 8 bases lay in between. CDR3 length: 13 amino acids. Germline V gives CDR1 LNHNV, CDR2 YYDKDF (reference sequence). The DNA of the CDR3 is TGTGCCACCAGCAGAGCGGAGGCATATGGCTACACCTTC. Translated: CATSRAEAYGYTF. Filled out from reference TRBV15 and TRBJ1-2, the complete variable domain reads DAMVIQNPRYQVTQFGKPVTLSCSQTLNHNVMYWYQQKSSQAPKLLFHYYDKDFNNEADTPDNFQSRRPNTSFCFLDIRSPGLGDTAMYLCATSRAEAYGYTFGSGTRLTVV.

This clonotype was detected many times. This sequence joins TRBV6-2 or TRBV6-3 and TRBJ1-2; no reliable D call. The V and J ends lost 6 bases and 1 base respectively, with 9 bases between them. The CDR3 totals 13 residues. CDR1 MNHEY and CDR2 SVGEGT come from the germline V gene. The CDR3: CASRPQINYGYTF. CDR3 DNA: TGTGCCAGCAGGCCGCAGATTAACTATGGCTACACCTTC.

This clonotype was found many times. Here the CDR3 DNA reads TGTGCCAGCAGTGTGGAGACAGTAGACACCGGGGAGCTGTTTTTT. This translates into CASSVETVDTGELFF. This chain connects TRBV2 to TRBJ2-2, with a possible D match to TRBD1 (5 bases). The V end lost 4 bases, the J end lost 3 bases, and 12 bases lay between the germline ends. This CDR3 has 15 amino acids. The germline V gene has CDR1 SNHLY and CDR2 FYNNEI. Full variable domain (remainder filled in from reference TRBV2 and TRBJ2-2): EPEVTQTPSHQVTQMGQEVILRCVPISNHLYFYWYRQILGQKVEFLVSFYNNEISEKSEIFDDQFSVERPDGSNFTLKIRSTKLEDSAMYFCASSVETVDTGELFFGEGSRLTVL.

The rearrangement joins TRBV10-1 to TRBJ2-3; possible D gene TRBD2, 5 bases. This CDR3 region has 15 residues. V gave up 5 bases and J gave up 0 bases, with 12 bases separating them. Germline V gene data show CDR1 as WNHNN and CDR2 as SYGVQD (reference sequence). CDR3 protein: CASSRTWTSTDTQYF. The CDR3 DNA follows: TGCGCCAGCAGTCGAACCTGGACTAGCACAGATACGCAGTATTTT.

V and J are TRBV4-1 and TRBJ2-7; 8 positions agree with TRBD2. This CDR3 comprises 15 residues. Per germline, CDR1 MGHRA and CDR2 YSYEKL. Trimming took 4 bases from V and 1 from J; bases not matched to a gene: 6. Here the CDR3 reads CASSPPSGRSYEQYF. For the CDR3, the DNA is TGCGCCAGCAGCCCGCCTAGCGGGCGGTCCTACGAGCAGTACTTC.

This clonotype appeared many times. V gene TRBV28 combines with J gene TRBJ1-5; D may be TRBD1 (5 bases). The V end lost 5 bases, the J end lost 16 bases, and 18 bases lay between the germline ends. Germline V gives CDR1 MDHEN, CDR2 SYDVKM. The CDR3 is 12 amino acids. The DNA for the CDR3 is TGTGCCAGCAGTACAGTGGGGCACCCACTTCATTTT. It is translated as CASSTVGHPLHF. The entire variable domain, with the rest obtained from reference TRBV28 and TRBJ1-5, is as follows: DVKVTQSSRYLVKRTGEKVFLECVQDMDHENMFWYRQDPGLGLRLIYFSYDVKMKEKGDIPEGYSVSREKKERFSLILESASTNQTSMYLCASSTVGHPLHFGDGTRLSIL.

This clonotype was seen at least ten times. The J gene is TRBJ2-6, the V gene TRBV9, with D unclear. The ends were cut back, 8 bases at V and 0 bases at J, with 6 bases in the middle. This CDR3 comprises 13 residues. Germline values: CDR1 SGDLS, CDR2 YYNGEE. CDR3 sequence (DNA): TGTGCCAGTCACGACTCTGGGGCCAACGTCCTGACTTTC. This codes for CASHDSGANVLTF.

The gene calls are TRBV3-1 and TRBJ2-7; a weak D match, TRBD2 (6 bases). The CDR3 loop spans 16 amino acids. CDR1 is LGHDT, CDR2 YNNKEL, per germline (reference sequence). V dropped 4 bases and J dropped 2 bases, with 18 bases sitting between them. CDR3: CASSLMGSGTPYEQYF. In DNA, the CDR3 is TGTGCCAGCAGCCTCATGGGTAGCGGCACTCCCTACGAGCAGTACTTC.

This clonotype was observed at least ten times. The chain is built from TRBV2 and TRBJ2-7; 8 bases fit TRBD2. The CDR3 contains 14 residues. Germline CDR1 and CDR2: SNHLY and FYNNEI. Trimming at V came to 5 bases and at J to 2 bases, leaving 5 bases not matched to a gene. In nucleotides, the CDR3 is TGTGCCAGCAGTTCACCGGGACTAGCCTACGAGCAGTACTTC. Encoded protein: CASSSPGLAYEQYF.

The V and J genes are TRBV28 and TRBJ1-5; 7 bases map to TRBD1. The CDR3 extends over 15 amino acids. The germline V gene has CDR1 MDHEN and CDR2 SYDVKM. Trimming took 6 bases from V and 3 from J; bases not matched to a gene: 8. CDR3 DNA sequence: TGTGCCAGCAGACCGGGACAGTCCCTCAATCAGCCCCAGCATTTT. It encodes CASRPGQSLNQPQHF.

This clonotype was seen repeatedly, ten times or more. The chain joins TRBV7-6 to TRBJ1-1; unclear D gene. This CDR3 comprises 15 residues. Trimming pared 0 bases from V and 2 bases from J, leaving 10 bases between. Germline V gives CDR1 SGHVS, CDR2 FNYEAQ. For the CDR3, the DNA is TGTGCCAGCAGCTTAGCCGAGGGAGCCAACACTGAAGCTTTCTTT. The encoded protein is CASSLAEGANTEAFF.

In its sample, this clonotype was seen many times. Here the CDR3 reads CASSRPEGEQYF. CDR3 DNA: TGTGCCAGCAGCCGACCCGAGGGCGAGCAGTACTTC. V and J are TRBV27 and TRBJ2-7, with a tentative D call TRBD2 (5 bases). CDR1 and CDR2 (germline): MNHEY, SMNVEV (reference sequence). V lost 6 bases and J 6 bases, leaving 12 bases between the germline ends. The CDR3 sequence is 12 residues long.

This clonotype was recorded at least ten times. The V call is TRBV27, the J call TRBJ2-1; 10 bases map to TRBD2. Germline loops: CDR1 MNHEY, CDR2 SMNVEV (reference sequence). This CDR3 has 18 amino acids. V dropped 6 bases and J dropped 5; count of bases not matched to a gene: 16. For the CDR3, the DNA is TGTGCCAGCAGCCCAATAGGACTAGCGGAAAAGAATCACAATGAGCAGTTCTTC. This encodes CASSPIGLAEKNHNEQFF.

Regarding this clonotype: Mismatch with germline at one junction end may stem from a read error. V is TRBV12-3 or TRBV12-4 and J is TRBJ2-1, with 12 bases aligning to TRBD2. This CDR3 contains 16 residues. The CDR3 here is CASSRRTSGINNEQFF. In DNA form, the CDR3 reads TGCGCCAGCAGCCGTCGGACTAGCGGGATCAACAATGAGCAGTTCTTC.

There are a few counts of this clonotype. The chain uses TRBV5-6 and TRBJ1-5, with D possibly being TRBD1 (6 bases). The CDR3 is 14 amino acids. The germline CDR1 and CDR2 sequences are SGHDT and YYEEEE. V shed 4 bases and J shed 2 bases, with 10 bases lying between them. CDR3 sequence reads: CASSQGFGNQPQHF. As DNA, the CDR3 is TGTGCCAGCAGCCAGGGGTTTGGCAATCAGCCCCAGCATTTT.

Ten or more counts support this clonotype. The J gene is TRBJ2-5, the V gene TRBV12-3 or TRBV12-4; 9 bases fit TRBD2. The trim removed 4 bases at V and 4 bases at J, leaving 7 bases unmatched. The CDR3 is 15 amino acids. CDR3 in amino acids: CASSSPGLAGETQYF. DNA for the CDR3: TGTGCCAGCAGTTCCCCGGGACTAGCTGGAGAGACCCAGTACTTC.

This clonotype was counted many times. The chain carries TRBV5-1 and TRBJ2-2; no reliable D call. CDR3 length: 13 amino acids. V was clipped by 4 bases and J by 7 bases, with 11 bases between them. Looked up from germline, CDR1 is SGHRS and CDR2 is YFSETQ. CDR3 bases: TGCGCCAGCAGCGAAGACACGGGCGGGGAGCTGTTTTTT. Translated, it gives CASSEDTGGELFF.

The table lists this clonotype with a count of one. The V call is TRBV9, the J call TRBJ2-1; tentative D call: TRBD2 (5 bases). V lost 3 bases and J lost 2, with 15 bases in between. The CDR3 contains 16 residues. CDR1 SGDLS and CDR2 YYNGEE come from the germline V gene. In nucleotides, the CDR3 is TGTGCCAGCAGCGGTCTAAGCGGTAGCCCCTACAATGAGCAGTTCTTC. Translation: CASSGLSGSPYNEQFF.

This clonotype was found many times. This sequence joins TRBV12-3 or TRBV12-4 and TRBJ2-7; 7 nucleotides line up with TRBD1. The CDR3 consists of 14 residues. Germline trimming cut 6 bases from V and 0 bases from J; bases unmatched to any gene: 5. CDR3 sequence: CASRQQGYSYEQYF. CDR3 DNA: TGTGCCAGCAGGCAACAGGGGTACTCCTACGAGCAGTACTTC.

This clonotype has a count of ten or more. The V and J genes are TRBV19 and TRBJ1-1; no clear D. Trimming removed 0 bases at V and 1 base at J, with 12 bases between. Germline-derived CDR1 and CDR2 are LNHDA and SQIVND (reference sequence). The CDR3 loop spans 16 amino acids. The CDR3 sequence is CASSIDPLAGNTEAFF. The CDR3 nucleotides are TGTGCCAGTAGTATAGATCCACTGGCCGGGAACACTGAAGCTTTCTTT.

A word on this clonotype: A read error is possible here, since a much larger clone lies one base away. CDR3: CASTRGREHNKQFF. The CDR3 nucleotides are TGTGCCAGCACCAGGGGGCGGGAGCACAATAAGCAGTTCTTC. V and J are TRBV11-2 and TRBJ2-1, with D tentatively TRBD1 (8 bases). This CDR3 comprises 14 residues. Looked up from germline, CDR1 is SGHAT and CDR2 is FQNNGV. Complete variable domain (other parts from reference TRBV11-2 and TRBJ2-1): EAGVAQSPRYKIIEKRQSVAFWCNPISGHATLYWYQQILGQGPKLLIQFQNNGVVDDSQLPKDRFSAERLKGVDSTLKIQPAKLEDSAVYLCASTRGREHNKQFFGPGTRLTVL.

The table lists this clonotype with many counts. The chain employs TRBV20-1 and TRBJ2-3, with 12 bases fitting TRBD2. Germline V gene data show CDR1 as DFQATT and CDR2 as SNEGSKA (reference sequence). Germline trimming cut 3 bases from V and 1 base from J; bases unmatched to any gene: 11. The CDR3 extends over 18 amino acids. The CDR3 spells CSASPASGRESGTDTQYF. DNA of the CDR3: TGCAGTGCTAGTCCGGCTAGCGGGAGGGAGAGCGGCACAGATACGCAGTATTTT.